One sample yielded the 2 T cell receptor beta chains listed below, sequenced in a study of chemoradiotherapy in HPV16-positive cancers (dated by TCRdb to about 2022). The library was built by means of the immunoSEQ multiplex PCR assay. TCRdb obtained this table from immuneACCESS and retained in-frame rearrangements with V and J assigned. These tables miss some clones; where compared with another copy, unresolved V genes account for less than half of the shortfall, and the remainder is unexplained. This sample lists about 3,500 clones; approximately 93% were detected once. Together, the top ten hold approximately 3% of the sample. Sampling was carried out from a patient who underwent chemoradiotherapy. The origin of the receptors is a human donor with HPV-associated anogenital cancer.

The chain uses TRBV28 and TRBJ1-5; D call uncertain. In germline, CDR1 is MDHEN, CDR2 SYDVKM. The V and J ends lost 3 bases and 2 bases respectively, with 17 bases between them. The CDR3 has 17 amino acids. The CDR3 reads CASSFARRKYGNQPQHF. The CDR3 region has the DNA TGTGCCAGCAGTTTCGCCAGGAGGAAGTATGGCAATCAGCCCCAGCATTTT. Supplemented by reference TRBV28 and TRBJ1-5, the full variable domain reads DVKVTQSSRYLVKRTGEKVFLECVQDMDHENMFWYRQDPGLGLRLIYFSYDVKMKEKGDIPEGYSVSREKKERFSLILESASTNQTSMYLCASSFARRKYGNQPQHFGDGTRLSIL.

The V call is TRBV19, the J call TRBJ2-7, with TRBD1 matching over 7 bases. Germline V gene lookup returns CDR1 LNHDA and CDR2 SQIVND (reference sequence). CDR3 size: 13 residues. V was clipped by 2 bases and J by 6 bases; unmatched bases: 4. In nucleotides, the CDR3 is TGTGCCAGTAGTATAAACAGGGGCGGCGAGCAGTACTTC. Amino acid sequence: CASSINRGGEQYF.